A selection of T cell receptor beta chains follows, all from one sample in a study of tumor-infiltrating lymphocytes in primary liver carcinoma. Each CDR3 protein gets one entry after TCRdb re-called the multiplex PCR reads with MiXCR. This table holds approximately 22,000 distinct CDR3 sequences, approximately 70% found once. What was sequenced was liver tumor tissue from sampling region 1. These receptors were taken from a middle-aged man with primary liver carcinoma and hepatitis B virus infection. The CDR3 runs from the conserved cysteine through the conserved F or W. Fields, in order: CDR3 protein, CDR3 DNA, D gene, V gene, J gene, clone size. A D gene is named only where the DNA matches it firmly. Not every row has a clone size; where given, it reads once, few, many or a size class.

CASSPSRGLVSTDAFF,TGTGCCAGCAGCCCATCCAGGGGGCTGGTGAGCACTGATGCTTTCTTT,TRBD1,TRBV11-2,TRBJ1-1,once
CASSLALGGANTGELF,TGTGCCAGCAGCTTAGCATTAGGAGGGGCGAACACCGGGGAGCTATTT,-,TRBV11-2,TRBJ2-2,-
CAITKRSGLAGGFSYEQYF,TGTGCCATCACCAAACGATCGGGACTAGCGGGAGGGTTCTCCTACGAGCAGTACTTC,TRBD2,TRBV10-3,TRBJ2-7,large
CANSLGADTQYF,TGTGCCAACAGCTTAGGGGCAGATACGCAGTATTTT,-,TRBV11-1,TRBJ2-3,-
CASSLPLEEANNGELFF,TGTGCCAGCAGCTTACCATTAGAAGAGGCGAACAACGGGGAGCTGTTTTTT,-,TRBV11-2,TRBJ2-2,once
CASSVAPTGDTQYF,TGTGCCAGCAGCGTAGCTCCCACAGGGGATACGCAGTATTTT,-,TRBV9,TRBJ2-3,many
CATRQRADWDYGYTF,TGTGCCACAAGACAGAGGGCGGACTGGGACTATGGCTACACCTTC,-,TRBV6-1,TRBJ1-2,-
CASSASSDTRYF,TGTGCCAGCAGCGCCAGCTCAGATACACGGTATTTT,-,TRBV11-2,TRBJ2-3,-
CASGTQETQYF,TGTGCCAGTGGGACACAAGAGACCCAGTATTTC,-,TRBV5-4,TRBJ2-5,-
CASSSGAGGRYEQYF,TGTGCCAGCAGTTCCGGGGCTGGCGGGAGGTACGAGCAGTATTTC,TRBD2,TRBV6-6,TRBJ2-7,-
CASSQGDRTEKLFF,TGTGCCAGCAGCCAGGGTGACAGGACCGAAAAACTGTTTTTT,-,TRBV4-1,TRBJ1-4,few
CATSEFEAGPDTGELFF,TGCGCCACCAGTGAGTTCGAAGCCGGACCAGACACCGGGGAGCTGTTTTTT,-,TRBV10-3,TRBJ2-2,once
CASSLGGTHEELFF,TGTGCCAGCAGCTTGGGAGGGACCCATGAAGAACTGTTTTTT,-,TRBV11-2,TRBJ1-4,-
CASTRFVGPIYNEQFF,TGCGCCAGCACCCGCTTTGTGGGTCCCATCTACAATGAGCAGTTCTTC,-,TRBV5-1,TRBJ2-1,-
CVSRGDVLTF,TGTGTCAGCAGGGGCGACGTCCTGACTTTC,-,TRBV2,TRBJ2-6,once